Each of the 29 T cell receptor beta chains below was sequenced from the same sample in a study of cytomegalovirus exposure and HLA in healthy donors. The method was immunoSEQ multiplex PCR; TCRdb's version includes in-frame clones alone and lacks a portion of them. The sample yields 130,000 to 150,000 clones, roughly nine tenths seen once. Sample: PBMCs. The source of these receptors is a woman aged 18-35 years in good health and CMV-seropositive.

This chain joins TRBV29-1 and TRBJ2-1; 9 bases match TRBD2. The CDR3 is 16 amino acids. The junction had 13 bases not matched to a gene; V was cut back by 6 bases and J by 4 bases. CDR1 is SQVTM, CDR2 ANQGSEA, per germline. CDR3 amino acids: CSVASPTSGKYNEQFF. CDR3 DNA: TGCAGCGTGGCGTCCCCGACTAGCGGAAAGTACAATGAGCAGTTCTTC.

The chain has TRBV29-1 and TRBJ1-2; 7 bases are shared with TRBD1. The V gene's germline CDR1 is SQVTM and CDR2 ANQGSEA. The CDR3 has 10 residues. With 4 bases clipped from V and 11 bases from J, the junction kept 4 bases outside the gene matches. In nucleotides, the CDR3 is TGCAGCGTTGGGGGGACAGAGTACACCTTC. Its translation is CSVGGTEYTF.

The chain carries TRBV6-6 and TRBJ2-7; TRBD1 matches 8 bases. The V gene end was trimmed by 6 bases and the J gene end by 3 bases; junction bases not matched to a gene: 7. The germline gives CDR1 MNHNY, CDR2 SVGAGI (reference sequence). CDR3 length: 14 residues. The CDR3 is CASRTRQGSYEQYF. DNA for the CDR3: TGTGCCAGCAGGACCCGACAGGGGAGCTACGAGCAGTACTTC.

The rearrangement uses TRBV19 and TRBJ2-2; 12 bases match TRBD1. Germline assignment: CDR1 LNHDA and CDR2 SQIVND (reference sequence). This CDR3 is built from 16 residues. V lost 3 bases, J lost 6 bases, and 5 bases stayed unmatched. CDR3 protein: CASSMAGTGGSGELFF. Written as DNA, the CDR3 is TGTGCCAGTAGTATGGCCGGGACAGGGGGCTCCGGGGAGCTGTTTTTT.

The chain has TRBV28 and TRBJ1-2, with TRBD1 identical over 8 bases. This CDR3 has 14 residues. Germline CDR1 and CDR2: MDHEN and SYDVKM. V lost 5 bases, J lost 8 bases, and 10 bases stayed unmatched. CDR3 region: CASSPGQGARGYTF. The CDR3 nucleotides are TGTGCCAGCAGTCCCGGACAGGGTGCTCGGGGCTACACCTTC.

The chain links TRBV11-3 to TRBJ2-7; no clear D gene. Per the germline V gene, CDR1 is SGHNT and CDR2 is YENEEA. The CDR3 is 12 residues long. Trimming pared 5 bases from V and 5 bases from J, leaving 10 bases between. CDR3 DNA: TGTGCCAGCAGCCTCAGGAAGGACGAGCAGTACTTC. The encoded protein is CASSLRKDEQYF. Full variable domain (outside the CDR3, taken from reference TRBV11-3 and TRBJ2-7): EAGVVQSPRYKIIEKKQPVAFWCNPISGHNTLYWYLQNLGQGPELLIRYENEEAVDDSQLPKDRFSAERLKGVDSTLKIQPAELGDSAVYLCASSLRKDEQYFGPGTRLTVT.

The V call is TRBV30, the J call TRBJ2-7, with D possibly TRBD1 on 6 matching bases. V was clipped by 3 bases and J by 2 bases, with 11 bases between them. The CDR3 consists of 13 residues. CDR1 and CDR2 from the germline V gene are GTSNPN and SVGIG (reference sequence). In DNA form, the CDR3 reads TGTGCCTGGAGCCCGGACAGAACCTACGAGCAGTACTTC. Encoded protein: CAWSPDRTYEQYF.

The chain links TRBV25-1 to TRBJ2-2; 7 bases map to TRBD2. CDR3 length: 14 amino acids. Unmatched junction bases numbered 4, after V lost 7 bases and J lost 2 bases. Germline V lookup: CDR1 MGHDK, CDR2 SYGVNS. For the CDR3, the DNA is TGTGCCAGCACTCCGGGACTAAACACCGGGGAGCTGTTTTTT. This sequence encodes CASTPGLNTGELFF.

This chain joins TRBV5-4 and TRBJ1-1, with D possibly being TRBD1 (5 bases). The CDR3 totals 15 residues. CDR1 SGHNT and CDR2 YYREEE come from the germline V gene (reference sequence). V was trimmed by 0 bases and J by 7 bases, leaving 16 bases between them. CDR3: CASSLGPVRGDEAFF. CDR3 nucleotides: TGTGCCAGCAGCTTGGGGCCCGTAAGGGGTGATGAAGCTTTCTTT.

A single count supports this clone. CDR3: CASSLGLAGWYEQYF. The CDR3 nucleotides are TGCGCCAGCAGCTTGGGACTAGCGGGATGGTACGAGCAGTACTTC. The chain has TRBV5-1 and TRBJ2-7; 11 bases align to TRBD2. The CDR3 consists of 15 residues. The germline V gene encodes CDR1 SGHRS and CDR2 YFSETQ. V lost 0 bases and J lost 4; bases outside the gene matches: 3.

J is TRBJ2-7 and V is TRBV13, with D perhaps TRBD1 (6 bases). The CDR3 is made up of 14 amino acids. Germline CDR1 reads PRHDT; CDR2 reads FYEKMQ (reference sequence). With 3 bases removed from V and 5 bases from J, the gap between germline ends came to 14 bases. The DNA of the CDR3 is TGTGCCAGCAGCTTCGGGACATGGAACAACGAGCAGTACTTC. This translates into CASSFGTWNNEQYF.

This sequence joins TRBV9 and TRBJ2-2; TRBD1 is a possible D gene (6 bases). V lost 0 bases to trimming and J lost 7 bases, with 13 bases between them. This CDR3 spans 15 amino acids. Germline CDR1 reads SGDLS; CDR2 reads YYNGEE. Here the CDR3 reads CASSVAWGQSGELFF. CDR3 bases: TGTGCCAGCAGCGTAGCATGGGGGCAAAGCGGGGAGCTGTTTTTT.

V usage is TRBV2 and J usage is TRBJ2-1, with 11 bases lining up with TRBD2. Trimming cost V 5 bases and J 4 bases; bases outside gene matches: 4. In germline, CDR1 is SNHLY, CDR2 FYNNEI. The CDR3 spans 15 residues. The CDR3 is CASSPRLAGYNEQFF. Written as DNA, the CDR3 is TGTGCCAGCAGTCCTAGACTAGCGGGGTACAATGAGCAGTTCTTC.

This chain links TRBV29-1 with TRBJ2-5; D perhaps matches TRBD1 (6 bases). Deletions cut 7 bases from V and 4 bases from J, with 10 bases between. Per the germline V gene, CDR1 is SQVTM and CDR2 is ANQGSEA. The CDR3 contains 11 residues. The DNA of the CDR3 is TGCAGCGCACAGGGTGGAGAGACCCAGTACTTC. This sequence encodes CSAQGGETQYF.

The V and J genes are TRBV6-5 and TRBJ1-1, with 8 bases identical to TRBD1. The CDR3 loop spans 14 amino acids. Losses at the gene ends were 0 bases for V and 7 bases for J; bases not matched to a gene: 4. In germline, CDR1 is MNHEY, CDR2 SVGAGI. The CDR3 sequence: CASSYSGGQGEAFF. The CDR3, as DNA: TGTGCCAGCAGTTACTCCGGAGGACAGGGTGAAGCTTTCTTT.

The V and J genes are TRBV11-3 and TRBJ2-1; 13 positions match TRBD2. The trim removed 5 bases at V and 9 bases at J, leaving 13 bases unmatched. The CDR3 extends over 17 amino acids. Germline values: CDR1 SGHNT, CDR2 YENEEA. Here the CDR3 DNA reads TGTGCCAGCAGCCGAGAAAAACTAGCGGGAGGGCCCTTTGAGCAGTTCTTC. Protein: CASSREKLAGGPFEQFF. Looking up the rest from reference TRBV11-3 and TRBJ2-1 gives the full variable domain: EAGVVQSPRYKIIEKKQPVAFWCNPISGHNTLYWYLQNLGQGPELLIRYENEEAVDDSQLPKDRFSAERLKGVDSTLKIQPAELGDSAVYLCASSREKLAGGPFEQFFGPGTRLTVL.

This chain links TRBV4-1 with TRBJ2-2; D is unresolved. CDR3 length equals 12 residues. Trimming removed 2 bases at V and 7 bases at J, with 5 bases between. Germline lookup yields CDR1 MGHRA and CDR2 YSYEKL. The CDR3 spells CASSQNHGELFF. In nucleotides, the CDR3 is TGCGCCAGCAGCCAAAATCACGGGGAGCTGTTTTTT.

This clone is a singleton in its sample. The chain combines TRBV4-3 with TRBJ2-1, with 10 bases lining up with TRBD2. Losses at the gene ends were 4 bases for V and 5 bases for J; bases not matched to a gene: 2. The V gene's germline CDR1 is LGHNA and CDR2 YSLEER. The CDR3 has 14 amino acids. CDR3 sequence: CASSRTSGHNEQFF. The DNA for the CDR3 is TGCGCCAGCAGCCGGACTAGCGGACACAATGAGCAGTTCTTC.

The chain recombines TRBV19 with TRBJ1-2; the match to TRBD1 covers 9 bases. The germline V gene has CDR1 LNHDA and CDR2 SQIVND (reference sequence). The junction had 15 bases not matched to a gene; V was cut back by 8 bases and J by 8 bases. CDR3 length: 15 residues. The CDR3 coding sequence is TGTGCCAGTGTGGCCCCGGACAGGGGCGCTCAGGGCTACACCTTC. Translating gives CASVAPDRGAQGYTF. Full variable domain (rest looked up from reference TRBV19 and TRBJ1-2): DGGITQSPKYLFRKEGQNVTLSCEQNLNHDAMYWYRQDPGQGLRLIYYSQIVNDFQKGDIAEGYSVSREKKESFPLTVTSAQKNPTAFYLCASVAPDRGAQGYTFGSGTRLTVV.

The chain is built from TRBV5-1 and TRBJ2-1; 9 bases fit TRBD2. Germline CDR1 reads SGHRS; CDR2 reads YFSETQ. This CDR3 spans 15 amino acids. Losses at the gene ends were 4 bases for V and 6 bases for J; bases not matched to a gene: 8. The CDR3 is CASSGPGLASNEQFF. The CDR3 nucleotides read TGCGCCAGCAGCGGACCGGGACTAGCAAGCAATGAGCAGTTCTTC.

The V gene is TRBV7-3, the J gene TRBJ2-7, with TRBD2 matching over 10 bases. Germline V CDR1 and CDR2: SGHTA, FQGTGA. The CDR3 is 16 amino acids. V was pared by 4 bases and J by 2 bases, with 8 bases of the junction left unmatched. For the CDR3, the DNA is TGTGCCAGCAGCTCAAGAAGCGGGAGGGAAACCTACGAGCAGTACTTC. As protein: CASSSRSGRETYEQYF.

This chain uses TRBV7-3 with TRBJ2-1, with D maybe TRBD2 (5 bases). This CDR3 is 13 amino acids long. Germline V gene data show CDR1 as SGHTA and CDR2 as FQGTGA. The V end lost 5 bases, the J end lost 5 bases, and 10 bases lay between the germline ends. The CDR3 coding sequence is TGTGCCAGCAGCCCCGGGATGAACAATGAGCAGTTCTTC. Translated, it gives CASSPGMNNEQFF.

The chain is built from TRBV14 and TRBJ2-1, with D unresolved. CDR3 length: 16 residues. Trimming cost V 0 bases and J 0 bases, with 9 bases left between them. The germline gives CDR1 SGHDN, CDR2 FVKESK. CDR3 protein: CASSQDKWSSYNEQFF. CDR3 nucleotides: TGTGCCAGCAGCCAAGATAAATGGAGCTCCTACAATGAGCAGTTCTTC.

This clone was counted only a few times. This chain joins TRBV27 and TRBJ1-2, with D possibly matching TRBD1 (6 bases). Trimming pared 6 bases from V and 2 bases from J, leaving 10 bases between. From germline, CDR1 is MNHEY and CDR2 SMNVEV (reference sequence). This CDR3 comprises 13 residues. CDR3 residues: CASRDSVNYGYTF. In DNA, the CDR3 is TGTGCCAGCAGGGACAGTGTAAACTATGGCTACACCTTC.

V and J are TRBV19 and TRBJ2-7; D gene uncertain. This CDR3 spans 13 amino acids. The germline gives CDR1 LNHDA, CDR2 SQIVND (reference sequence). V was trimmed by 4 bases and J by 0 bases, leaving 7 bases between them. The CDR3 DNA reads as TGTGCCAGTAGTAAGCAGGACTCCTACGAGCAGTACTTC. Amino acid sequence: CASSKQDSYEQYF.

The rearrangement uses TRBV28 and TRBJ2-7; D not resolved. V lost 6 bases, J lost 0 bases, and 15 bases lay in between. This CDR3 is 15 amino acids long. Germline CDR1 reads MDHEN; CDR2 reads SYDVKM. The DNA of the CDR3 is TGTGCCAGCAGCCCTAGTCTTTCGGGCTCCTACGAGCAGTACTTC. Protein: CASSPSLSGSYEQYF.

This chain uses TRBV30 with TRBJ2-7, with D tentatively TRBD2 (6 bases). Germline lookup yields CDR1 GTSNPN and CDR2 SVGIG (reference sequence). Trimming left V 2 bases short and J 2 bases short, with 13 bases between. CDR3 length: 14 residues. Here the CDR3 reads CAWSLFGGAYEQYF. The CDR3 DNA sequence: TGTGCCTGGAGTCTCTTTGGCGGGGCCTACGAGCAGTACTTC.

V and J are TRBV30 and TRBJ1-5; the D is unclear. Germline V gene data show CDR1 as GTSNPN and CDR2 as SVGIG (reference sequence). V was clipped by 0 bases and J by 4 bases, with 4 bases between them. The CDR3 sequence is 12 residues long. The chain's CDR3 is CAWSVLNQPQHF. The CDR3 coding sequence is TGTGCCTGGAGTGTACTAAATCAGCCCCAGCATTTT.

The table lists this clone with a count of one. The J gene is TRBJ2-7, the V gene TRBV4-1; a weak D match, TRBD1 (7 bases). CDR3 length: 11 residues. In germline, CDR1 is MGHRA, CDR2 YSYEKL. The V gene lost 10 bases and the J gene lost 7 bases, with 14 bases spanning the gap. Written as DNA, the CDR3 is TGCGCCACCGGACAGGCGGGGGAGCAGTACTTC. Residues: CATGQAGEQYF.